This TCR beta chain appears in the sequencing data of a study of T cells in localized non-small cell lung cancer. Only in-frame clones appear in the TCRdb table, and some are missing; sequencing was by immunoSEQ multiplex PCR. The sample records fewer than 40,000 clones, 78% being singletons. Sequences were derived from peripheral blood, sampled before any cancer treatment. This receptor was obtained from a male donor at least 60 years old with stage II squamous cell lung carcinoma.

The CDR3 region is CASSFNPAGNNEQFF. The CDR3 bases are TGTGCCAGCAGCTTCAACCCAGCGGGGAACAATGAGCAGTTCTTC. This chain joins TRBV7-3 and TRBJ2-1; 7 nucleotides align to TRBD2. V dropped 3 bases and J dropped 5; count of bases not matched to a gene: 7. Germline V CDR1 and CDR2: SGHTA, FQGTGA. CDR3 length equals 15 residues.